The TCR beta chain under discussion was sequenced for a study of T cells in tuberculosis. Study overall: CD1B tetramers identified T cells specific for mycobacterial lipid GMM. This South African cohort compared adolescents with or without latent tuberculosis against adults with active tuberculosis.

The data were produced by immunoSEQ multiplex PCR, yet TCRdb's version contains in-frame clones alone and is incomplete. Seen here are about 31,000 clones, approximately 96% observed once, and the top ten hold 6% to 7%. In germline, CDR1 is SGHDT, CDR2 YYEEEE. V lost 0 bases and J lost 3, with 14 bases in between. The CDR3 runs 16 residues. This clonotype originated in a donor aged 10 to 29 with latent tuberculosis or without tuberculosis infection. The sample consisted of PBMCs. The chain combines TRBV5-6 with TRBJ2-3, with a tentative D call TRBD2 (5 bases). CDR3 in amino acids: CASSLAIGLQTDTQYF. The CDR3 DNA is TGTGCCAGCAGCTTGGCGATAGGACTTCAAACAGATACGCAGTATTTT.